The 17 T cell receptor beta chains given below trace back to one sample, sequenced in a study of vaccination effects on CD4 cells after COVID-19. Here immunoSEQ multiplex PCR was the method, and the copy in TCRdb shows in-frame clones only, minus some. The sample consists of about 59,000 clones, roughly three quarters of them appearing once. Their antigen targets remain unknown. Antigen-specific CD4+ T cell clonotypes were called by their expansion after viral peptide-pool culture in ViraFEST. The authors isolated CD4+ T cells after approximately 9 days of culture. Vaccine administered to participants consisted of two doses of either BNT162b2 or mRNA-1273. The material was CD4+ T cells from PBMCs cultured with HCoV-OC43 spike peptides, obtained after COVID-19 vaccination. Documented subset: HCoV-OC43 spike overlapping peptide pool stimulation. The receptors shown here come from a human donor who received a COVID-19 vaccine.

This sequence joins TRBV5-1 and TRBJ2-1, with 11 bases matching TRBD1. V shed 0 bases, J shed 9 bases, and the junction held 11 bases outside the gene matches. This CDR3 is built from 17 residues. Germline CDR1 SGHRS, CDR2 YFSETQ. The DNA of the CDR3 is TGCGCCAGCAGCTTGGAGTCCATCGGACAGGGGGCGAGTGAGCAGTTCTTC. Translation: CASSLESIGQGASEQFF.

This chain links TRBV24-1 with TRBJ1-3; 7 nucleotides agree with TRBD1. Germline assignment: CDR1 KGHDR and CDR2 SFDVKD. The CDR3 has 14 residues. V dropped 7 bases and J dropped 4; count of bases not matched to a gene: 6. As DNA, the CDR3 is TGTGCCACCAGCGATACAGGGGTCGGAAACACCATATATTTT. It encodes CATSDTGVGNTIYF.

The rearrangement uses TRBV27 and TRBJ2-7; 7 bases align to TRBD1. There are 13 residues in the CDR3. V was clipped by 6 bases and J by 6 bases; unmatched bases: 8. Germline V gene sequence: CDR1 MNHEY, CDR2 SMNVEV (reference sequence). The CDR3 spells CASRPRTGAEQYV. CDR3 coding DNA: TGTGCCAGCAGACCTCGAACAGGGGCCGAGCAGTACGTC.

V and J are TRBV24-1 and TRBJ1-2; TRBD1 agrees at 8 bases. Unmatched junction bases numbered 3, after V lost 4 bases and J lost 3 bases. Germline CDR1 is KGHDR and CDR2 is SFDVKD. CDR3 length: 14 residues. The CDR3 coding sequence is TGTGCCACCAGTGAATCGACAGGGGACTATGGCTACACCTTC. It codes for CATSESTGDYGYTF.

V usage is TRBV7-9 and J usage is TRBJ2-4; possibly TRBD2 for D (6 bases). Germline loops: CDR1 SEHNR, CDR2 FQNEAQ (reference sequence). Trimming took off 2 bases at V and 4 bases at J, with 12 bases between the two ends. There are 15 residues in the CDR3. DNA for the CDR3: TGTGCCAGCAGCTTATCCAAGGGAGGAAAAAACATTCAGTACTTC. This codes for CASSLSKGGKNIQYF.

The chain links TRBV7-8 to TRBJ1-2; D remains unclear. Germline-derived CDR1 and CDR2 are SGHVS and FQNEAQ. The CDR3 covers 13 residues. V lost 1 base to trimming and J lost 8 bases, with 11 bases between them. The CDR3 protein is CASSLGGIDGYTF. DNA for the CDR3: TGTGCCAGCAGCTTAGGAGGGATTGACGGCTACACCTTC. Using reference TRBV7-8 and TRBJ1-2 for the parts outside the CDR3, the full variable domain is GAGVSQSPRYKVAKRGQDVALRCDPISGHVSLFWYQQALGQGPEFLTYFQNEAQLDKSGLPSDRFFAERPEGSVSTLKIQRTQQEDSAVYLCASSLGGIDGYTFGSGTRLTVV.

The V call is TRBV18, the J call TRBJ1-3; TRBD1 matches 8 bases. Germline-derived CDR1 and CDR2 are KGHSH and LQKENI. The CDR3 loop spans 17 amino acids. V lost 1 base, J lost 0 bases, and 5 bases stayed unmatched. The CDR3 DNA follows: TGTGCCAGCTCACCACGGACAGGGTCCCTCTCTGGAAACACCATATATTTT. It is translated as CASSPRTGSLSGNTIYF.

The chain recombines TRBV30 with TRBJ1-1, with no clear D. In germline, CDR1 is GTSNPN, CDR2 SVGIG (reference sequence). V was cut by 2 bases and J by 0 bases, with 10 bases left in between. This CDR3 comprises 14 residues. The CDR3 DNA sequence: TGTGCCTGGAGTTTGGGGATCCTGAACACTGAAGCTTTCTTT. Translating it yields CAWSLGILNTEAFF.

This clone came up a few times. This chain connects TRBV19 to TRBJ2-1, with D hard to call. The germline V and J ends were trimmed by 9 bases and 5 bases, with 17 bases remaining between them. Germline-derived CDR1 and CDR2 are LNHDA and SQIVND (reference sequence). The CDR3 has 14 amino acids. The CDR3 sequence is CASQSSFRNNEQFF. The CDR3 DNA sequence: TGTGCCAGCCAGTCCTCGTTCCGGAACAATGAGCAGTTCTTC.

J is TRBJ2-7 and V is TRBV7-8; TRBD1 agrees at 10 bases. The germline V gene has CDR1 SGHVS and CDR2 FQNEAQ. The CDR3 is made up of 16 amino acids. V shed 1 base, J shed 4 bases, and the junction held 7 bases outside the gene matches. The CDR3, as DNA: TGTGCCAGCAGCTTAGGACGGGACAGGGGTGTTTACGAGCAGTACGTC. Translation: CASSLGRDRGVYEQYV.

This rearrangement joins TRBV21-1 to TRBJ2-1. TRBV21-1 is a recognized pseudogene. The CDR3 loop spans 13 amino acids. The CDR3 nucleotides are TGTGCCAGCAGCTCAACGAATGACAATGAGCAGTTCTTC. As protein: CASSSTNDNEQFF.

This clone was detected only once. The chain employs TRBV5-6 and TRBJ2-5; 10 bases line up with TRBD2. CDR3 length: 17 residues. V was clipped by 0 bases and J by 4 bases; unmatched bases: 9. Germline loops: CDR1 SGHDT, CDR2 YYEEEE. The CDR3 nucleotides are TGTGCCAGCAGCTTGGTGGGCAGCGGGGGGGCTTCAGAGACCCAGTACTTC. This sequence encodes CASSLVGSGGASETQYF.

V usage is TRBV5-1 and J usage is TRBJ2-1; D is possibly TRBD1 or TRBD2 (5 bases each). V was shortened by 0 bases and J by 5 bases, with 6 bases between the two germline ends. The CDR3 contains 13 residues. The germline V gene encodes CDR1 SGHRS and CDR2 YFSETQ. CDR3 coding DNA: TGCGCCAGCAGCTTGGGAGGGGACAATGAGCAGTTCTTC. Protein: CASSLGGDNEQFF.

The chain couples TRBV15 to TRBJ2-5; 8 nucleotides align to TRBD1. Germline V CDR1 and CDR2: LNHNV, YYDKDF (reference sequence). The CDR3 totals 13 residues. Losses at the gene ends were 8 bases for V and 2 bases for J; bases not matched to a gene: 4. The CDR3, as DNA: TGTGCCACCGAGAGGGACAGGCAAGAGACCCAGTACTTC. The encoded protein is CATERDRQETQYF.

The rearrangement joins TRBV7-7 to TRBJ2-5, with a tentative D call TRBD2 (6 bases). Trimming left V 1 base short and J 4 bases short, with 13 bases between. The CDR3 spans 15 residues. CDR1 is SSHAT, CDR2 FNYEAQ, per germline (reference sequence). The CDR3 nucleotides are TGTGCCAGCAGCTTAGGGGGGACTGTTGGAGAGACCCAGTACTTC. This translates into CASSLGGTVGETQYF.

This rearrangement joins TRBV2 to TRBJ2-5; 9 nucleotides agree with TRBD1. V was pared by 8 bases and J by 2 bases, with 3 bases of the junction left unmatched. The germline CDR1 and CDR2 sequences are SNHLY and FYNNEI. The CDR3 is 13 amino acids. As DNA, the CDR3 is TGTGCCAGCCACAGGGGGCAACAAGAGACCCAGTACTTC. Translating gives CASHRGQQETQYF.

V is TRBV6-1 and J is TRBJ1-6; no reliable D call. This CDR3 is built from 16 residues. The ends were cut back, 2 bases at V and 0 bases at J, with 8 bases in the middle. Germline assignment: CDR1 MNHNS and CDR2 SASEGT. The CDR3, as DNA: TGTGCCAGCAGTGAAAGCGGAATCTCCTATAATTCACCCCTCCACTTT. Its translation: CASSESGISYNSPLHF.